The source of this T cell receptor beta chain is a study of shared clonotypes between healthy human individuals. Study-wide results and limits: Measured sharing among donors was expected to vary with sequencing depth.

The naive CD8 subset, CD45RO-negative cells positively selected for CCR7, excluded terminally differentiated effector memory CD45RA+ cells. Sequenced by immunoSEQ multiplex PCR; TCRdb stores in-frame clones only, minus some. Among about 820,000 clones, 80% to 95% were seen once, and the ten largest hold about 25%. On this clone: Antigen specificity is unknown.

The TCR sequence derives from a young man in good health. Input material: naive CD8+ T cells sorted from blood.

CDR3 DNA sequence: TGTGCCAGCAGCCAAGTCGGGAGAAGAGCCTCCTACGAGCAGTACTTC. Translation: CASSQVGRRASYEQYF. This chain links TRBV14 with TRBJ2-7; maybe TRBD2 (6 bases). Germline V gene lookup returns CDR1 SGHDN and CDR2 FVKESK. The CDR3 length is 16 residues. V gave up 1 base and J gave up 0 bases, with 13 bases separating them.